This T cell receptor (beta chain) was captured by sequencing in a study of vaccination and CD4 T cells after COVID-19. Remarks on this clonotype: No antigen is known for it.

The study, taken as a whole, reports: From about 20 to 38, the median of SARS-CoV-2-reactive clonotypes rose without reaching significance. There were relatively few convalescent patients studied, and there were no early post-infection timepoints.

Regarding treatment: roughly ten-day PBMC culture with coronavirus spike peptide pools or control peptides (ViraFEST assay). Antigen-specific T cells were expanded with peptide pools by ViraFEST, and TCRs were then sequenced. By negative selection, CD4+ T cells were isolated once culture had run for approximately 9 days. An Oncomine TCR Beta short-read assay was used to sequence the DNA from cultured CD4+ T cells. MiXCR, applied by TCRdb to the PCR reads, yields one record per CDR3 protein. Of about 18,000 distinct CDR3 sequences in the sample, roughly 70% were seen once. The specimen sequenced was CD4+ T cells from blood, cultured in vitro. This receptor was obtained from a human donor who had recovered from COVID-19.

CDR3 DNA: TGTGCCAGCAGTTACGAGGGAGGCGCCGGCTACACCTTC. This encodes CASSYEGGAGYTF. The gene calls are TRBV6-5 and TRBJ1-2; D is undetermined. Germline V CDR1 and CDR2: MNHEY, SVGAGI. The CDR3 runs 13 residues. Trimming took 2 bases from V and 8 from J, leaving 12 bases between them.